This is a list of T cell receptor beta chains from one sample in a study of regulatory T cells in long-lasting Graves disease. TCRdb independently ran MiXCR on the multiplex PCR reads; one entry per CDR3 protein. The sample has about 370,000 distinct CDR3 sequences; 15% to 18% are singletons. The specimen was peripheral blood mononuclear cells (PBMCs), collected at new diagnosis, from a patient treated with antithyroid drugs. These receptors all stem from a female donor with Graves disease. Each CDR3 is given with its conserved first and last residue. D genes are given only for firm matches. Rows may omit the clone size; those that give it use once, few, many or a size class.

D gene	V gene	clone size	J gene	CDR3 protein	CDR3 DNA
-	TRBV20-1	many	TRBJ2-3	CSARDLYFTQYF	TGCAGTGCTAGAGATTTATACTTTACGCAGTATTTT
-	TRBV19	-	TRBJ1-1	CASSNGQGYTEAFF	TGTGCCAGTAGTAATGGGCAGGGGTACACTGAAGCTTTCTTT
TRBD1	TRBV6-1	-	TRBJ2-7	CASSGMIVTGVYEQYF	TGTGCCAGCAGTGGAATGATTGTGACAGGGGTCTACGAGCAGTACTTC
-	TRBV19	many	TRBJ2-5	CASTRGGAAQETQYF	TGTGCCAGTACCCGAGGGGGAGCAGCTCAAGAGACCCAGTACTTC
-	TRBV12-3/TRBV12-4	-	TRBJ2-5	CASSQDGLQETQYF	TGTGCCAGCAGCCAAGATGGGCTTCAAGAGACCCAGTACTTC
TRBD1	TRBV24-1	many	TRBJ1-4	CATSDSQGAGEKLFF	TGTGCCACCAGTGATTCTCAGGGGGCGGGCGAAAAACTGTTTTTT
-	TRBV11-2	many	TRBJ1-6	CASSFQPGVNSPLHF	TGTGCCAGCAGCTTCCAGCCGGGAGTGAATTCACCCCTCCACTTT
TRBD1	TRBV28	many	TRBJ1-5	CASTPLGTGPSQPQHF	TGTGCCAGCACCCCACTGGGGACAGGCCCAAGTCAGCCCCAGCATTTT
-	TRBV10-3	many	TRBJ1-1	CAISVRGNTEAFF	TGTGCCATCAGTGTCCGGGGAAACACTGAAGCTTTCTTT
TRBD1	TRBV2	-	TRBJ2-3	CASSDGGTGGTDTQYF	TGTGCCAGCAGCGATGGCGGGACAGGAGGAACAGATACGCAGTATTTT
-	TRBV20-1	many	TRBJ1-6	CSARDRRSSYNSPLHF	TGCAGTGCTAGAGATCGGCGGAGCTCCTATAATTCACCCCTCCACTTT
-	TRBV6-1	many	TRBJ2-1	CASSETTHSIDEQFF	TGTGCCAGCAGTGAGACAACCCACAGCATCGATGAGCAGTTCTTC
TRBD2	TRBV7-2	many	TRBJ2-1	CASSSSTPTSGISEQFF	TGTGCCAGCAGCTCTTCAACGCCGACTAGCGGGATTAGTGAGCAGTTCTTC
-	TRBV20-1	many	TRBJ1-1	CSARDDTEAFF	TGCAGTGCTAGGGACGACACTGAAGCTTTCTTT
TRBD1	TRBV27	many	TRBJ1-2	CASSLVRTGGSYGYTF	TGTGCCAGCAGTTTAGTGCGGACAGGGGGTAGTTATGGCTACACCTTC
TRBD1	TRBV11-2	many	TRBJ2-5	CASSFRDRGQETQYF	TGTGCCAGCAGTTTCCGGGACAGGGGACAAGAGACCCAGTACTTC
-	TRBV24-1	many	TRBJ2-3	CATSDPGRDAADTQYF	TGTGCCACCAGTGATCCCGGCCGGGACGCCGCAGATACGCAGTATTTT
-	TRBV28	many	TRBJ1-5	CASTQTRGRPQHF	TGTGCCAGCACACAAACAAGGGGACGGCCCCAGCATTTT
TRBD1	TRBV18	many	TRBJ1-6	CASSPGGFDSPLHF	TGTGCCAGCTCCCCAGGGGGCTTCGATTCACCCCTCCACTTT
-	TRBV7-6	many	TRBJ2-1	CASSLGPGRDEQFF	TGTGCCAGCAGCTTAGGGCCAGGGCGGGATGAGCAGTTCTTC
TRBD2	TRBV5-6	few	TRBJ2-1	CASSWGIVAGGEQFF	TGTGCCAGCAGCTGGGGGATAGTAGCGGGAGGGGAGCAGTTCTTC
-	TRBV14	many	TRBJ2-1	CASTVGIDYNEQFF	TGTGCCAGCACCGTCGGTATAGACTACAATGAGCAGTTCTTC
-	TRBV12-5	many	TRBJ1-5	CASGLEVNIPRVDSNQPQHF	TGTGCTAGTGGTTTGGAGGTGAACATACCCCGGGTCGATAGCAATCAGCCCCAGCATTTT
-	TRBV27	many	TRBJ2-1	CASSLNYNEQFF	TGTGCCAGCAGTTTAAACTACAATGAGCAGTTCTTC
TRBD1	TRBV20-1	many	TRBJ1-1	CSALPGQGGGNTEAFF	TGCAGTGCTCTGCCGGGACAGGGGGGAGGGAACACTGAAGCTTTCTTT
TRBD2	TRBV5-1	many	TRBJ2-7	CASSGRGDYGEQYF	TGCGCCAGCAGCGGAAGAGGGGACTACGGCGAGCAGTACTTC
TRBD2	TRBV18	-	TRBJ2-3	CASSSRLADSTDTQYF	TGTGCCAGCTCATCCAGACTAGCGGACAGCACAGATACGCAGTATTTT
-	TRBV6-1	many	TRBJ1-2	CASSERDLSIANYGYTF	TGTGCCAGCAGTGAGAGGGACCTTAGTATAGCTAACTATGGCTACACCTTC
-	TRBV2	-	TRBJ1-1	CASSKSQVNTEAFF	TGTGCCAGCAGTAAATCACAAGTGAACACTGAAGCTTTCTTT
TRBD1	TRBV27	many	TRBJ2-7	CASSQDRVVYEQYF	TGTGCCAGCAGTCAAGACAGGGTGGTCTACGAGCAGTACTTC
-	TRBV9	many	TRBJ2-3	CASSASGLRDTQYF	TGTGCCAGCAGCGCGTCGGGACTCCGGGATACGCAGTATTTT
TRBD1	TRBV5-1	many	TRBJ2-7	CASSPVGQGPIAQYF	TGCGCCAGCAGCCCGGTGGGACAGGGGCCTATAGCGCAGTACTTC
TRBD2	TRBV30	many	TRBJ2-3	CAWSTSRLAGMPDTQYF	TGTGCCTGGAGTACTTCGCGACTAGCGGGGATGCCAGATACGCAGTATTTT
-	TRBV20-1	many	TRBJ2-3	CSARESGTGTDTQYF	TGCAGTGCTAGAGAGTCCGGGACGGGCACAGATACGCAGTATTTT
TRBD2	TRBV30	many	TRBJ2-5	CAWSGLGGQETQYF	TGTGCCTGGAGCGGACTCGGGGGGCAAGAGACCCAGTACTTC
TRBD1	TRBV3-1	many	TRBJ1-1	CASSSRDSKAFF	TGTGCCAGCAGCTCCCGGGACAGCAAAGCTTTCTTT
-	TRBV6-2/TRBV6-3	-	TRBJ2-3	CASRPDRTSTDTQYF	TGTGCCAGCAGGCCGGACAGAACTAGCACAGATACGCAGTATTTT
TRBD2	TRBV12-3/TRBV12-4	many	TRBJ2-2	CASSFRRAAGGFANTGELFF	TGTGCCAGCAGTTTCCGCCGGGCGGCGGGGGGCTTCGCGAACACCGGGGAGCTGTTTTTT
-	TRBV12-3/TRBV12-4	many	TRBJ1-2	CASSLKPGGYTF	TGTGCCAGCAGTTTAAAGCCCGGCGGCTACACCTTC
-	TRBV28	many	TRBJ1-3	CAIQSSGNTIYF	TGTGCCATACAGAGCTCTGGAAACACCATATATTTT
-	TRBV10-3	-	TRBJ1-5	CAIRVGFNQPQHF	TGTGCCATCAGGGTGGGCTTCAATCAGCCCCAGCATTTT
TRBD1	TRBV7-8	-	TRBJ1-2	CASSLETGGGYTF	TGTGCCAGCAGCTTAGAGACAGGGGGTGGCTACACCTTC
TRBD2	TRBV27	many	TRBJ2-7	CASSAGTSRSYEQYF	TGTGCCAGCAGTGCGGGGACTAGCAGGTCCTACGAGCAGTACTTC
TRBD2	TRBV30	many	TRBJ2-1	CAWTSGTWNEQFF	TGTGCCTGGACTAGCGGGACTTGGAATGAGCAGTTCTTC
-	TRBV12-3/TRBV12-4	many	TRBJ1-3	CASSHLGAGNTIYF	TGTGCCAGCAGCCATTTGGGGGCTGGAAACACCATATATTTT
TRBD1	TRBV19	-	TRBJ1-5	CASSIVHRGSNQPQHF	TGTGCCAGTAGTATAGTTCACAGGGGAAGCAATCAGCCCCAGCATTTT
TRBD1	TRBV6-2/TRBV6-3	many	TRBJ2-2	CASRESDRGFTGELFF	TGTGCCAGCAGAGAATCGGACAGGGGATTTACCGGGGAGCTGTTTTTT
-	TRBV6-2/TRBV6-3	-	TRBJ1-2	CASSKGDWSGYTF	TGTGCCAGCAGCAAGGGGGACTGGAGTGGCTACACCTTC
TRBD2	TRBV11-2	many	TRBJ2-5	CASSGLAGFQETQYF	TGTGCCAGCAGCGGTCTAGCGGGCTTCCAAGAGACCCAGTACTTC
-	TRBV27	-	TRBJ1-5	CASSHTSYQPQHF	TGTGCCAGCAGCCATACCAGTTATCAGCCCCAGCATTTT
-	TRBV7-2	many	TRBJ1-2	CASSPGGADSYYGYTF	TGTGCCAGCAGCCCCGGGGGAGCGGACAGTTACTATGGCTACACCTTC
-	TRBV7-2	many	TRBJ2-1	CASDTIRTRGVNEQFF	TGTGCCAGTGATACCATTAGGACTAGGGGGGTCAATGAGCAGTTCTTC
TRBD1	TRBV27	many	TRBJ1-6	CASTSKPGQGVLNSPLHF	TGTGCCAGCACAAGTAAACCGGGACAGGGGGTTCTAAATTCACCCCTCCACTTT
-	TRBV12-3/TRBV12-4	many	TRBJ1-2	CASSTLPGRETNYGYTF	TGTGCCAGCAGTACTCTCCCGGGCAGGGAGACTAACTATGGCTACACCTTC
TRBD1	TRBV12-3/TRBV12-4	-	TRBJ1-3	CASSLGQGARGNTIYF	TGTGCCAGCAGTTTGGGACAGGGGGCGCGAGGAAACACCATATATTTT
TRBD2	TRBV20-1	many	TRBJ2-7	CSAYSGNSYEQYF	TGCAGTGCTTATAGCGGGAACTCCTACGAGCAGTACTTC
-	TRBV11-2	many	TRBJ1-6	CASTHSSSYNSPLHF	TGTGCCAGCACTCACAGCAGCTCCTATAATTCACCCCTCCACTTT